The 30 T cell receptor beta chains below were found in one sample sequenced in a study of blood T cell repertoires in COVID-19. TCRdb keeps only in-frame clones here, not all; method: immunoSEQ multiplex PCR. The sample has 200,000 to 250,000 clones, 65% to 85% seen once. Sample: peripheral blood. The receptor set was obtained from a woman in her 30s with COVID-19, enrolled during active disease.

The chain combines TRBV7-7 with TRBJ2-3; D remains unclear. CDR3 length: 13 residues. CDR1 SSHAT and CDR2 FNYEAQ come from the germline V gene (reference sequence). Trimming took 1 base from V and 2 from J, leaving 4 bases between them. This chain's CDR3 is CASSLELTDTQYF. The CDR3 nucleotides read TGTGCCAGCAGCTTAGAACTCACAGATACGCAGTATTTT.

The chain combines TRBV24-1 with TRBJ2-1; 13 bases align to TRBD2. This CDR3 has 17 residues. V shed 4 bases, J shed 9 bases, and the junction held 11 bases outside the gene matches. Germline V gives CDR1 KGHDR, CDR2 SFDVKD. The CDR3 here is CATSEAGTSGNIGEQFF. Written as DNA, the CDR3 is TGTGCCACCAGTGAGGCCGGGACTAGCGGGAATATCGGTGAGCAGTTCTTC.

This clone occurred once. This chain links TRBV12-3 or TRBV12-4 with TRBJ2-3; 9 bases are a match to TRBD1. J was trimmed by 9 bases and V by 6 bases; bases with no gene match: 7. The CDR3 extends over 13 amino acids. The CDR3 spells CASSQTGGGTQYF. DNA for the CDR3: TGTGCCAGCAGCCAAACAGGGGGCGGGACGCAGTATTTT.

This clone showed up just a few times. Other DNA sequences in the sample encode the same CDR3. The CDR3 here is CASSLGQLYGYTF. CDR3 DNA sequence: TGTGCCAGCAGCTTAGGACAGCTCTATGGCTACACCTTC. The V call is TRBV3-1 (or the pseudogene TRBV3-2), the J call TRBJ1-2, with D possibly matching TRBD1 (6 bases). Trimming shortened V by 5 bases and J by 4 bases, and 11 bases separated the two germline ends. CDR3 length: 13 residues. CDR1 is LGHDT, CDR2 YNNKEL, per germline (reference sequence).

This clone was seen more than once but under ten times. The rearrangement uses TRBV28 and TRBJ1-1, with no clear D. Trimming pared 6 bases from V and 3 bases from J, leaving 14 bases between. The CDR3 runs to 14 residues. CDR1 MDHEN and CDR2 SYDVKM come from the germline V gene. The chain's CDR3 is CASRPFPDYTEAFF. The CDR3 nucleotides read TGTGCCAGCAGACCTTTTCCGGACTACACTGAAGCTTTCTTT.

Concerning this clone itself: Compared with germline, one end of the junction differs, possibly owing to a read error. The CDR3 region is CASSPRKTRNF. In DNA, the CDR3 is TGTGCCAGCAGCCCACGCAAGACACGGAACTTC. V is TRBV7-9 and J is TRBJ1-2; D remains unclear. Germline CDR1 is SEHNR and CDR2 is FQNEAQ (reference sequence). The CDR3 is made up of 11 amino acids. The full variable domain, completed using reference TRBV7-9 and TRBJ1-2, is DTGVSQNPRHKITKRGQNVTFRCDPISEHNRLYWYRQTLGQGPEFLTYFQNEAQLEKSRLLSDRFSAERPKGSFSTLEIQRTEQGDSAMYLCASSPRKTRNFGSGTRLTVV.

There are a few counts of this clone. V usage is TRBV7-3 and J usage is TRBJ1-6; D remains unclear. V shed 2 bases and J shed 5 bases, with 10 bases lying between them. The CDR3 consists of 15 residues. Germline V gene lookup returns CDR1 SGHTA and CDR2 FQGTGA. CDR3 in amino acids: CASSLEDRDNSPLHF. In nucleotides, the CDR3 is TGTGCCAGCAGCTTAGAAGACCGGGATAATTCACCCCTCCACTTT.

This clone was picked up a small number of times. The genes are TRBV20-1 and TRBJ1-4, with 8 bases lining up with TRBD1. V trimming: 6 bases; J trimming: 11 bases; junction bases outside the gene matches: 5. CDR3 length: 11 residues. The germline V gene has CDR1 DFQATT and CDR2 SNEGSKA (reference sequence). The CDR3: CSAKTGVKLFF. Here the CDR3 DNA reads TGCAGTGCCAAGACAGGGGTGAAACTGTTTTTT.

DNA of the CDR3: TGTGCCAGTAGTATGAGGAGGGGACGGGAGACCCAGTACTTC. Its protein is CASSMRRGRETQYF. The rearrangement uses TRBV19 and TRBJ2-5; D possibly corresponds to TRBD2 (6 bases). Germline assignment: CDR1 LNHDA and CDR2 SQIVND (reference sequence). V gave up 3 bases and J gave up 5 bases, with 13 bases separating them. CDR3 length: 14 amino acids.

The chain couples TRBV19 to TRBJ1-2; D unclear. Germline CDR1 LNHDA, CDR2 SQIVND (reference sequence). The CDR3 spans 13 residues. The V and J ends lost 6 bases and 4 bases respectively, with 12 bases between them. The CDR3 region has the DNA TGTGCCAGTAGCCCCCCGGAGGGCTATGGCTACACCTTC. The encoded protein is CASSPPEGYGYTF.

Only one count was recorded for this clone. V and J are TRBV3-1 (or the pseudogene TRBV3-2) and TRBJ2-1; 11 bases map to TRBD2. This CDR3 is 15 amino acids long. Germline assignment: CDR1 LGHDT and CDR2 YNNKEL (reference sequence). J gave up 7 bases and V 3 bases, and 5 bases lay outside the gene matches. CDR3 in amino acids: CASSHVTSGKNEQFF. The DNA of the CDR3 is TGTGCCAGCAGCCATGTGACTAGCGGGAAGAATGAGCAGTTCTTC.

This sequence joins TRBV6-6 and TRBJ1-2, with a weak D call TRBD1 (5 bases). Germline values: CDR1 MNHNY, CDR2 SVGAGI (reference sequence). This CDR3 is built from 13 residues. The V end was cut by 0 bases, the J end by 8 bases, with 10 bases between. Here the CDR3 DNA reads TGTGCCAGCAGTTACTCAGGGGAAGGAGGCTACACCTTC. Translated, it gives CASSYSGEGGYTF.

The chain recombines TRBV25-1 with TRBJ2-2; D may be TRBD2 (6 bases). The CDR3 sequence is 14 residues long. Germline CDR1 is MGHDK and CDR2 is SYGVNS. Deletions cut 3 bases from V and 5 bases from J, with 10 bases between. The CDR3: CASSDWTTTGELFF. For the CDR3, the DNA is TGTGCCAGCAGTGACTGGACTACTACCGGGGAGCTGTTTTTT. The full variable domain, rest sourced from reference TRBV25-1 and TRBJ2-2, is EADIYQTPRYLVIGTGKKITLECSQTMGHDKMYWYQQDPGMELHLIHYSYGVNSTEKGDLSSESTVSRIRTEHFPLTLESARPSHTSQYLCASSDWTTTGELFFGEGSRLTVL.

This CDR3 is CASSSWDRAETQYF. The CDR3 nucleotides are TGTGCCAGCAGCTCCTGGGACAGGGCAGAGACCCAGTACTTC. The V and J genes are TRBV13 and TRBJ2-5, with 9 bases aligning to TRBD1. Trimming cost V 4 bases and J 4 bases; bases outside gene matches: 4. CDR1 is PRHDT, CDR2 FYEKMQ, per germline (reference sequence). The CDR3 is made up of 14 amino acids.

This rearrangement joins TRBV28 to TRBJ1-4, with a tentative D call TRBD1 (6 bases). The CDR3 is 11 amino acids. V was cut by 5 bases and J by 10 bases, with 8 bases left in between. Germline V gene sequence: CDR1 MDHEN, CDR2 SYDVKM. The CDR3 DNA follows: TGTGCCAGCAGTCCCAGGGGAAAACTGTTTTTT. Encoded protein: CASSPRGKLFF.

This chain connects TRBV19 to TRBJ2-5, with D possibly matching TRBD2 (6 bases). Germline CDR1 reads LNHDA; CDR2 reads SQIVND (reference sequence). There are 17 residues in the CDR3. V dropped 3 bases and J dropped 2 bases, with 19 bases sitting between them. CDR3 sequence: CASSMGPGAGPQETQYF. For the CDR3, the DNA is TGTGCCAGTAGTATGGGCCCCGGGGCGGGACCACAAGAGACCCAGTACTTC.

This chain connects TRBV28 to TRBJ2-7, with TRBD1 identical over 8 bases. Germline loops: CDR1 MDHEN, CDR2 SYDVKM. The length of the CDR3 is 14 residues. J was trimmed by 3 bases and V by 1 base; bases with no gene match: 2. CDR3 amino acids: CASSLSGTGYEQYF. The CDR3 nucleotides are TGTGCCAGCAGTTTATCCGGGACAGGCTACGAGCAGTACTTC.

V usage is TRBV2 and J usage is TRBJ2-5, with 11 bases lining up with TRBD2. The V and J ends lost 5 bases and 4 bases, in that order; junction bases with no gene match: 9. The CDR3 totals 16 residues. CDR1 and CDR2 from the germline V gene are SNHLY and FYNNEI. Written as DNA, the CDR3 is TGTGCCAGCAGTTCCGATAGCGGGAGGGTAGGAGAGACCCAGTACTTC. As protein: CASSSDSGRVGETQYF.

The chain employs TRBV7-2 and TRBJ1-1, with 8 nucleotides matching TRBD1. Per germline, CDR1 SGHTA and CDR2 FQGNSA. This CDR3 is 13 amino acids long. The junction had 3 bases not matched to a gene; V was cut back by 5 bases and J by 4 bases. CDR3 in DNA: TGTGCCAGCAGCACCGGACAGGGCACTGAAGCTTTCTTT. It specifies CASSTGQGTEAFF.

This clone was found once. DNA of the CDR3: TGTGCCAGCAGTTTACGAGAGGATACGCAGTATTTT. This sequence encodes CASSLREDTQYF. The rearrangement joins TRBV12-3 or TRBV12-4 to TRBJ2-3; D is unclear. Trimming pared 2 bases from V and 6 bases from J, leaving 6 bases between. The CDR3 is 12 amino acids.

The chain carries TRBV28 and TRBJ2-1, with 7 bases identical to TRBD2. CDR3 length: 15 amino acids. The V gene end was trimmed by 6 bases and the J gene end by 0 bases; junction bases not matched to a gene: 5. CDR1 is MDHEN, CDR2 SYDVKM, per germline. CDR3 nucleotide sequence: TGTGCCAGCAGCGAAGCGGGGTTCTCCTACAATGAGCAGTTCTTC. It yields the protein CASSEAGFSYNEQFF.

The rearrangement links TRBV27 to TRBJ2-1; D not certain. Germline V gene data show CDR1 as MNHEY and CDR2 as SMNVEV (reference sequence). The length of the CDR3 is 13 residues. V lost 4 bases to trimming and J lost 2 bases, with 6 bases between them. The CDR3 DNA reads TGTGCCAGCAGTTCGTTCGCCTACAATGAGCAGTTCTTC. This encodes CASSSFAYNEQFF.

The rearrangement links TRBV5-1 to TRBJ2-5; the match to TRBD2 covers 15 bases. CDR1 is SGHRS, CDR2 YFSETQ, per germline. Trimming took 3 bases from V and 4 from J; bases not matched to a gene: 4. The CDR3 runs 16 residues. The chain's CDR3 is CASSYSGLAGGETQYF. Here the CDR3 DNA reads TGCGCCAGCAGCTACTCGGGACTAGCGGGAGGAGAGACCCAGTACTTC.

This chain joins TRBV7-2 and TRBJ2-2, with 8 bases that match TRBD1. After removal of 2 bases from V and 4 bases from J, the junction contained 9 bases not matched to a gene. This CDR3 spans 17 amino acids. Germline loops: CDR1 SGHTA, CDR2 FQGNSA. Written as DNA, the CDR3 is TGTGCCAGCAGCTTATTGGGCCGACAGGGGAGCACCGGGGAGCTGTTTTTT. Protein: CASSLLGRQGSTGELFF. Combining the CDR3 with reference TRBV7-2 and TRBJ2-2 gives the whole variable domain GAGVSQSPSNKVTEKGKDVELRCDPISGHTALYWYRQSLGQGLEFLIYFQGNSAPDKSGLPSDRFSAERTGGSVSTLTIQRTQQEDSAVYLCASSLLGRQGSTGELFFGEGSRLTVL.

This clone was recorded only once. The rearrangement joins TRBV7-9 to TRBJ1-2, with D tentatively TRBD1 (6 bases). V lost 7 bases, J lost 0 bases, and 12 bases lay in between. This CDR3 contains 14 residues. Germline V CDR1 and CDR2: SEHNR, FQNEAQ (reference sequence). CDR3 region: CASTTEGANYGYTF. The CDR3 DNA is TGTGCCAGCACCACCGAGGGGGCTAACTATGGCTACACCTTC.

The rearrangement uses TRBV7-6 and TRBJ2-3; TRBD1 matches 11 bases. J gave up 6 bases and V 5 bases, and 7 bases lay outside the gene matches. The germline V gene encodes CDR1 SGHVS and CDR2 FNYEAQ. CDR3 length: 15 amino acids. The CDR3 spells CASSPRTGGMDTQYF. For the CDR3, the DNA is TGTGCCAGCAGCCCGCGGACAGGGGGCATGGATACGCAGTATTTT.

The J gene is TRBJ2-7, the V gene TRBV6-2 or TRBV6-3; D unresolved. V gave up 5 bases and J gave up 3 bases, with 5 bases separating them. Germline CDR1 and CDR2: MNHEY and SVGEGT. CDR3 length: 11 amino acids. CDR3 region: CASSNNYEQYF. The CDR3 nucleotides read TGTGCCAGCAGTAACAACTACGAGCAGTACTTC.

The chain joins TRBV5-1 to TRBJ2-1; D is possibly TRBD2 (5 bases). Germline CDR1 reads SGHRS; CDR2 reads YFSETQ. Trimming stripped 4 bases from V and 0 bases from J, with 14 bases between. CDR3 length: 16 residues. Here the CDR3 reads CASSPSEVSSYNEQFF. In DNA form, the CDR3 reads TGCGCCAGCAGCCCGTCGGAGGTGAGCTCCTACAATGAGCAGTTCTTC.

The rearrangement links TRBV9 to TRBJ2-2, with TRBD2 matching 12 bases. V was clipped by 3 bases and J by 6 bases; unmatched bases: 6. The CDR3 length is 16 residues. Germline CDR1 SGDLS, CDR2 YYNGEE. The CDR3 DNA reads TGTGCCAGCAGCGCCACCGGGACTAGCGGGTCCGGGGAGCTGTTTTTT. It specifies CASSATGTSGSGELFF.

The V gene is TRBV4-3, the J gene TRBJ2-7; 10 bases fit TRBD1. CDR3 size: 16 residues. Germline V gene data show CDR1 as LGHNA and CDR2 as YSLEER. V lost 3 bases and J lost 3; bases outside the gene matches: 8. CDR3 region: CASSHNSGTGVYEQYF. The CDR3 nucleotides are TGCGCCAGCAGCCATAACAGCGGGACAGGGGTCTACGAGCAGTACTTC.